The 10 T cell receptor beta chains presented below share a single source sample, sequenced in a study of T cell clonotyping in hematopoietic cell transplantation. Only in-frame clones appear in the TCRdb table, and some are missing; sequencing was by immunoSEQ multiplex PCR. The profile shows 14,000 or so clones, over 95% of them singletons. The sequencing here drew on peripheral blood mononuclear cells, taken 30 days after allogeneic stem cell transplant. The source of these receptors is a female patient aged 50-60 years who had an allogeneic stem cell transplant from an unrelated donor, so T cells may come from the graft donor. Some clones in this sample may be carry-over from other donors' samples.

The chain recombines TRBV4-1 with TRBJ1-4, with D possibly being TRBD1 (6 bases). The CDR3 has 16 residues. Germline V gives CDR1 MGHRA, CDR2 YSYEKL. Trimming pared 6 bases from V and 6 bases from J, leaving 20 bases between. CDR3 in amino acids: CASSSAPQGPYEKLFF. The CDR3 coding sequence is TGCGCCAGCAGTTCGGCACCGCAGGGGCCATATGAAAAACTGTTTTTT.

V usage is TRBV6-6 and J usage is TRBJ1-3, with D unresolved. From germline, CDR1 is MNHNY and CDR2 SVGAGI (reference sequence). V lost 6 bases and J 4 bases, leaving 7 bases between the germline ends. The CDR3 runs to 12 residues. CDR3 in DNA: TGTGCCAGCAGCCCTAGGGGAAACACCATATATTTT. This sequence encodes CASSPRGNTIYF.

V and J are TRBV15 and TRBJ2-7; D ambiguous. The V end was cut by 6 bases, the J end by 6 bases, with 15 bases between. This CDR3 has 13 amino acids. Germline V gene lookup returns CDR1 LNHNV and CDR2 YYDKDF (reference sequence). CDR3 in amino acids: CATRGTPAAEQYF. The CDR3 region has the DNA TGTGCCACCAGAGGTACACCCGCGGCCGAGCAGTACTTC.

J is TRBJ2-7 and V is TRBV2; the D gene is possibly TRBD1 (7 bases). The CDR3 runs to 13 residues. The germline gives CDR1 SNHLY, CDR2 FYNNEI. V was pared by 7 bases and J by 3 bases, with 13 bases between. This CDR3 reads CASTRGTDYEQYF. The CDR3 DNA reads as TGTGCCAGCACCCGGGGGACAGACTACGAGCAGTACTTC. The full variable domain, rest sourced from reference TRBV2 and TRBJ2-7, is EPEVTQTPSHQVTQMGQEVILRCVPISNHLYFYWYRQILGQKVEFLVSFYNNEISEKSEIFDDQFSVERPDGSNFTLKIRSTKLEDSAMYFCASTRGTDYEQYFGPGTRLTVT.

The chain has TRBV6-5 and TRBJ2-3; 11 bases align to TRBD2. The length of the CDR3 is 16 residues. The V gene end was trimmed by 4 bases and the J gene end by 6 bases; junction bases not matched to a gene: 9. Looked up from germline, CDR1 is MNHEY and CDR2 is SVGAGI. The CDR3 here is CASSSLLAGGGDTQYF. CDR3 in DNA: TGTGCCAGCAGTTCGCTTCTAGCGGGGGGTGGGGATACGCAGTATTTT.

The chain is built from TRBV27 and TRBJ2-7; D remains ambiguous. Germline V CDR1 and CDR2: MNHEY, SMNVEV (reference sequence). The ends were cut back, 5 bases at V and 5 bases at J, with 10 bases in the middle. There are 12 residues in the CDR3. CDR3 sequence (DNA): TGTGCCAGCAGTCCTCGGACCCACGAGCAGTACTTC. Amino acid sequence: CASSPRTHEQYF.

The V call is TRBV6-6, the J call TRBJ1-1, with D perhaps TRBD1 (5 bases). Trimming shortened V by 5 bases and J by 2 bases, and 15 bases separated the two germline ends. The CDR3 loop spans 15 amino acids. Germline V CDR1 and CDR2: MNHNY, SVGAGI (reference sequence). CDR3 sequence reads: CASSPPGTVNTEAFF. The CDR3 region has the DNA TGTGCCAGCAGTCCACCTGGGACGGTAAACACTGAAGCTTTCTTT.

The chain uses TRBV7-2 and TRBJ1-2; 12 nucleotides line up with TRBD1. CDR3 size: 16 residues. J gave up 8 bases and V 0 bases, and 7 bases lay outside the gene matches. The germline gives CDR1 SGHTA, CDR2 FQGNSA. CDR3 nucleotide sequence: TGTGCCAGCAGCTTAGCGACCGGGACAGGGGGCAGGGGCTACACCTTC. It translates to CASSLATGTGGRGYTF.

The rearrangement joins TRBV19 to TRBJ1-3; TRBD1 might be the D (6 bases). V was pared by 6 bases and J by 3 bases, with 12 bases between. This CDR3 is built from 14 residues. Per the germline V gene, CDR1 is LNHDA and CDR2 is SQIVND (reference sequence). CDR3 protein: CASSSQGHGNTIYF. CDR3 nucleotide sequence: TGTGCCAGTAGCTCACAGGGACATGGAAACACCATATATTTT.

The rearrangement uses TRBV19 and TRBJ1-1; the D is unclear. Between the trimmed V and J ends, which lost 6 bases and 1 base, there was a span of 9 bases. Germline values: CDR1 LNHDA, CDR2 SQIVND (reference sequence). This CDR3 is 13 amino acids long. CDR3 region: CASSRGKNTEAFF. The CDR3, as DNA: TGTGCCAGTAGCAGAGGGAAGAACACTGAAGCTTTCTTT.